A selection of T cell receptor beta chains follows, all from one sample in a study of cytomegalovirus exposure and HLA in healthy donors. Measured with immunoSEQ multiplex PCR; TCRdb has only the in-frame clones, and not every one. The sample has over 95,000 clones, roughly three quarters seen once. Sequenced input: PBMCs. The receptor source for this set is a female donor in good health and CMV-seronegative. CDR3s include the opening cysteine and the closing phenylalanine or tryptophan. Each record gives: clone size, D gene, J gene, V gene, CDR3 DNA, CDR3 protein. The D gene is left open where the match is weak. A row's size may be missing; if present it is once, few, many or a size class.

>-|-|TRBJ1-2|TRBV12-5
TGTGCTAGTGGTCAGGGGCGCGGCTATGGCTACACCTTC
CASGQGRGYGYTF
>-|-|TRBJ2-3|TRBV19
TGTGCCAGTAGGGACAGTAACACAGATACGCAGTATTTT
CASRDSNTDTQYF
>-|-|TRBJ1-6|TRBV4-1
TGCGCCAGCAGCCAAGGTTGGGGCAGGGAAACTAATTCACCCCTCCACTTT
CASSQGWGRETNSPLHF
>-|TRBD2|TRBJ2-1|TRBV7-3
TGTGCCAGCAGCTTACTGAGGACTAGCGATGGGAATGAGCAGTTCTTC
CASSLLRTSDGNEQFF
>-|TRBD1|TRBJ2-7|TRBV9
TGTGCCAGCAGCGCGGGACAGGGTCCTAGCGAGCAGTACTTC
CASSAGQGPSEQYF
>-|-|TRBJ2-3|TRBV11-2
TGTGCCAGCAGCTTAGATGGCGGAACAGATACGCAGTATTTT
CASSLDGGTDTQYF
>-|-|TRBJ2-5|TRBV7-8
TGTGCCAGCAGCTTAACTCCACGATCCCAAGAGACCCAGTACTTC
CASSLTPRSQETQYF
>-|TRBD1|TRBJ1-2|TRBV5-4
TGTGCCAGCAGCTTGGCCGGGACAGACTTGGGCTACACCTTC
CASSLAGTDLGYTF
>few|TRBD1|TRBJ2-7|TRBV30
TGTGCCTGGCAAAACCCGGGACAGTCTTACGAGCAGTACTTC
CAWQNPGQSYEQYF
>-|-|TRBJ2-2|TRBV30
TGTGCCTGGAAGGGCGGGACGAACACCGGGGAGCTGTTTTTT
CAWKGGTNTGELFF
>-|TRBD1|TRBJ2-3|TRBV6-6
TGTGCCAGCAGTACCCGGACAGGGATAGCTCCCGATACGCAGTATTTT
CASSTRTGIAPDTQYF
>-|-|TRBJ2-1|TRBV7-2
TGTGCCAGCAGCCAGGGACTCACGGTGGGTGAGCAGTTCTTC
CASSQGLTVGEQFF
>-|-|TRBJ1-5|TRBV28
TGTGCCAGCAGTTTAACGGCAGGATTCAATCAGCCCCAGCATTTT
CASSLTAGFNQPQHF
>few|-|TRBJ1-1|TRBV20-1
TGCAGTGCTAGATATCCTACTGAAGCTTTCTTT
CSARYPTEAFF
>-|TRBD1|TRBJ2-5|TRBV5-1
TGCGCCAGCAGCTTGGAGACAGGGTACCAAGAGACCCAGTACTTC
CASSLETGYQETQYF
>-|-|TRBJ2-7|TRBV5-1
TGCGCCAGCAGCGAGGGAATGTGGCCCCCCCTCTACGAGCAGTACTTC
CASSEGMWPPLYEQYF
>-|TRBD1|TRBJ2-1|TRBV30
TGTGCCTGGAGCAACGGACAGGGAAACTACAATGAGCAGTTCTTC
CAWSNGQGNYNEQFF
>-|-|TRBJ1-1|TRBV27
TGTGCCAGCAGTTATGGGGGGGGACTCGTGAACACTGAAGCTTTCTTT
CASSYGGGLVNTEAFF
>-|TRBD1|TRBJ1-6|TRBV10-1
TGCGCCAGCAGTGGGGACAGGGAGAATTCACCCCTCCACTTT
CASSGDRENSPLHF
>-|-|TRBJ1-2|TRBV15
TGTGCCACCAGCAGACGCCCTAGACAGGCCTCCTATGGCTACACCTTC
CATSRRPRQASYGYTF
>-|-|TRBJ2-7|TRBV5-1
TGCGCCAGCAGCCCAGCAGGGGCAGGGAAGGGGGAGCAGTACTTC
CASSPAGAGKGEQYF
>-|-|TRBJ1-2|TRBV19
TGTGCCAGTACTATAGGTGGGGCACATTATGGCTACACCTTC
CASTIGGAHYGYTF
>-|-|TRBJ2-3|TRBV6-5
TGTGCCAGCAGTACGGGTGTAGGTACGCAGTATTTT
CASSTGVGTQYF
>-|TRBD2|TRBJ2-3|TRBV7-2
TGTGCCAGCAACCCCGGGGCGGGAGGGGATACGCAGTATTTT
CASNPGAGGDTQYF
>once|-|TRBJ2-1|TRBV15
TGTGCCACCAGCAGAGATCTGGGAGACAATGAGCAGTTCTTC
CATSRDLGDNEQFF
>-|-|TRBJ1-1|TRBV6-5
TGTGCCAGCAGTCTGGGCCCTGAAGCTTTCTTT
CASSLGPEAFF
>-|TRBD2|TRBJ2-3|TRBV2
TGTGCCAGCAGCCCCACCGGGACTAGCGGTCATACGCAGTATTTT
CASSPTGTSGHTQYF
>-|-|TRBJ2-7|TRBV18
TGTGCCAGCTCACCAAACACAGACAGCCCCTACGAGCAGTACTTC
CASSPNTDSPYEQYF
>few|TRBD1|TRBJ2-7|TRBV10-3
TGTGCCATCAGCCTCCGGGACAGAGCCTACGAGCAGTACTTC
CAISLRDRAYEQYF
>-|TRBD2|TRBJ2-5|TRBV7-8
TGTGCCAGCAGCTTACTGAGGTCTAGCGGGATGGAGACCCAGTACTTC
CASSLLRSSGMETQYF
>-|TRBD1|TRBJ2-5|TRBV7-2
TGTGCCAGCAGCCCACACAGGGGAACTGAGACCCAGTACTTC
CASSPHRGTETQYF
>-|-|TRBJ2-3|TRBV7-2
TGTGCCAGCAGCCTAGTCAGGGATACGCAGTATTTT
CASSLVRDTQYF
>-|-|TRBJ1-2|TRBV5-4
TGTGCCAGCAGCTTGGACGGACTCTATGGCTACACCTTC
CASSLDGLYGYTF
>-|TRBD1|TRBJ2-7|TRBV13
TGTGCCAGCAGTTCCCTCCGGGACAGAACCTACGAGCAGTACTTC
CASSSLRDRTYEQYF
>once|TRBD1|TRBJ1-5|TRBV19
TGTGCCAGTAGTACCCGACAGGGGGTTGGAAGCAATCAGCCCCAGCATTTT
CASSTRQGVGSNQPQHF
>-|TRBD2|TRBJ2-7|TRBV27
TGTGCCAGCACGCCTCAGGGACTAGCGGGACCCTACGAGCAGTACTTC
CASTPQGLAGPYEQYF
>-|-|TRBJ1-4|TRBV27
TGTGCCAGCAGTTTATCGAGTCGGGTAAACTTGGAAAAACTGTTTTTT
CASSLSSRVNLEKLFF
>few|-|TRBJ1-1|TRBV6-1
TGTGCCAGCAGCACCACGGGGTCCAACACTGAAGCTTTCTTT
CASSTTGSNTEAFF
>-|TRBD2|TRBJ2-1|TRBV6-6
TGTGCCAGCCATAGCGGGAGGGCTGAGCAGTTCTTC
CASHSGRAEQFF
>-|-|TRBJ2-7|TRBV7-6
TGTGCCAGCAGCTTACCCGTTTTCGGGGGAGACGACGAGCAGTACTTC
CASSLPVFGGDDEQYF
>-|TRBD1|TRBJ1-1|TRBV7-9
TGTGCCAGCAGCCGGGACAGGAGGGAGAACACTGAAGCTTTCTTT
CASSRDRRENTEAFF
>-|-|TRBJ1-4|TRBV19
TGTGCCAGTAGATTATTCGCAGCAGGGTCTGGAGATGAAAAACTGTTTTTT
CASRLFAAGSGDEKLFF
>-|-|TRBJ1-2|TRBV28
TGTGCCAGCAGAAGACAGAACTATGGCTACACCTTC
CASRRQNYGYTF